This passage covers 15 T cell receptor beta chains from one sample sequenced in a study of spatial heterogeneity in lung cancer. Time point in this sample: sample taken at primary tumor resection. Unsorted whole RNA samples from tumor, nontumor lung or frozen PBMC were sequenced. Via MiXCR, TCRdb re-called the 5' RACE reads, giving one row per CDR3 protein. The sample includes 40,000 to 55,000 distinct CDR3 sequences, roughly 13% seen only once; the top ten take 50% to 70%. The specimen comprised PBMCs, sampled at surgery. All receptors derive from a male donor with early-stage non-small cell lung cancer.

This clonotype was detected ten times or more. The chain links TRBV3-1 to TRBJ2-7, with D maybe TRBD1 (6 bases). The CDR3 has 15 amino acids. Per germline, CDR1 LGHDT and CDR2 YNNKEL (reference sequence). Trimming cost V 4 bases and J 2 bases, with 15 bases left between them. The CDR3, as DNA: TGTGCCAGCAGCCTTGGACAGCCCCTGGCCTACGAGCAGTACTTC. It translates to CASSLGQPLAYEQYF.

The rearrangement links TRBV7-2 to TRBJ2-3; 7 bases match TRBD1. The germline V gene has CDR1 SGHTA and CDR2 FQGNSA. V lost 4 bases and J lost 0; bases outside the gene matches: 4. This CDR3 spans 15 amino acids. The CDR3 loop is CASSSTGSSTDTQYF. CDR3 coding DNA: TGTGCCAGCAGCTCGACAGGGTCTAGCACAGATACGCAGTATTTT.

The chain recombines TRBV20-1 with TRBJ2-4, with D perhaps matching TRBD2 (6 bases). This CDR3 has 15 amino acids. Trimming removed 3 bases at V and 0 bases at J, with 12 bases between. Germline V lookup: CDR1 DFQATT, CDR2 SNEGSKA (reference sequence). The CDR3 nucleotides read TGCAGTGCTAGCGAGGCGGGAATAGCCAAAAACATTCAGTACTTC. It encodes CSASEAGIAKNIQYF.

J is TRBJ2-7 and V is TRBV6-1, with D maybe TRBD1 (7 bases). The ends were cut back, 3 bases at V and 3 bases at J, with 21 bases in the middle. Per germline, CDR1 MNHNS and CDR2 SASEGT. This CDR3 region has 17 residues. The CDR3 loop reads CASSERGPPLGGYEQYF. In nucleotides, the CDR3 is TGTGCCAGCAGTGAGAGGGGGCCTCCCCTCGGGGGCTACGAGCAGTACTTC.

As to this clonotype: This may be a read error: a much more frequent sequence differs by one nucleotide. The chain carries TRBV28 and TRBJ2-1; D ambiguous. This CDR3 contains 12 residues. Germline V lookup: CDR1 MDHEN, CDR2 SYDVKM. The CDR3 protein is CASSFNYKEQFF. The CDR3 coding sequence is TGTGCCAGCAGTTTCAACTACAAAGAGCAGTTCTTC.

This clonotype has just one count. The J gene is TRBJ1-1, the V gene TRBV12-3 or TRBV12-4; TRBD1 aligns across 7 bases. Germline trimming cut 3 bases from V and 4 bases from J; bases unmatched to any gene: 5. This CDR3 has 14 residues. CDR3 coding DNA: TGTGCCAGCAGTTTGGAACAGGGGATCACTGAAGCTTTCTTT. Translated: CASSLEQGITEAFF.

This clonotype was picked up a small number of times. This sequence joins TRBV12-3 or TRBV12-4 and TRBJ2-7; perhaps TRBD1 as D (5 bases). This CDR3 contains 15 residues. The V end lost 5 bases, the J end lost 7 bases, and 21 bases lay between the germline ends. CDR3 DNA sequence: TGTGCCAGCAGTCTCCGAAGTGCAGGGTACCCTGAGCAGTACTTC. Its translation: CASSLRSAGYPEQYF.

In this sample, this clonotype turned up a few times. The CDR3 here is CASSFKQGGTGDTQYF. The CDR3 nucleotides are TGTGCCAGCAGTTTTAAACAGGGAGGAACTGGGGATACGCAGTATTTT. The V call is TRBV12-3 or TRBV12-4, the J call TRBJ2-3; D assignment may be TRBD1 or TRBD2 (6 bases each). The V end was cut by 3 bases, the J end by 6 bases, with 19 bases between. This CDR3 is 16 amino acids long.

With regard to this clonotype: One end of the junction is discordant with germline, which a read error may explain. This chain links TRBV29-1 with TRBJ1-4, with D maybe TRBD1 (5 bases). CDR3 length: 13 amino acids. Germline assignment: CDR1 SQVTM and CDR2 ANQGSEA. CDR3 DNA sequence: TGCAGCCCAAGAGGCAGGGACCCCAGGAGTACACGTTTT. Encoded protein: CSPRGRDPRSTRF.

At least ten counts were recorded for this clonotype. The rearrangement joins TRBV4-1 to TRBJ1-6; 8 nucleotides align to TRBD1. From germline, CDR1 is MGHRA and CDR2 YSYEKL. V dropped 5 bases and J dropped 8; count of bases not matched to a gene: 8. This CDR3 is 15 amino acids long. In DNA form, the CDR3 reads TGCGCCAGCAGCTCCCGGACAGGGAGGTATTCACCCCTCCACTTT. As protein: CASSSRTGRYSPLHF.

The V gene is TRBV9, the J gene TRBJ2-1; tentative D call: TRBD2 (5 bases). The CDR3 runs to 14 residues. Germline V lookup: CDR1 SGDLS, CDR2 YYNGEE. V was pared by 4 bases and J by 6 bases, with 14 bases between. The chain's CDR3 is CASSPQVARNEQFF. The CDR3 nucleotides read TGTGCCAGCAGCCCCCAGGTAGCGCGCAATGAGCAGTTCTTC.

The chain links TRBV24-1 to TRBJ2-3; 13 positions match TRBD2. V shed 7 bases, J shed 1 base, and the junction held 1 base outside the gene matches. The V gene's germline CDR1 is KGHDR and CDR2 SFDVKD. The CDR3 extends over 15 amino acids. The chain's CDR3 is CATRGLAGGTDTQYF. The CDR3 DNA follows: TGTGCCACCAGAGGACTAGCGGGAGGCACAGATACGCAGTATTTT.

This clonotype has only a few counts. This chain uses TRBV2 with TRBJ2-7, with TRBD1 matching 8 bases. Germline assignment: CDR1 SNHLY and CDR2 FYNNEI. V lost 8 bases, J lost 7 bases, and 13 bases stayed unmatched. The CDR3 sequence is 14 residues long. The CDR3: CASPSGTGRREQYF. In nucleotides, the CDR3 is TGTGCCAGCCCTTCCGGGACAGGCCGAAGAGAGCAGTACTTC.

The J gene is TRBJ1-5, the V gene TRBV7-2, with D uncertain. The V gene lost 5 bases and the J gene lost 0 bases, with 14 bases spanning the gap. This CDR3 has 16 amino acids. Germline loops: CDR1 SGHTA, CDR2 FQGNSA. This CDR3 reads CASSITGGYSNQPQHF. The CDR3 DNA is TGTGCCAGCAGCATAACCGGCGGTTATAGCAATCAGCCCCAGCATTTT.

This clonotype has more than one count but fewer than ten. The chain is built from TRBV5-6 and TRBJ2-7; D possibly corresponds to TRBD1 (6 bases). The CDR3 spans 14 residues. Germline V gene sequence: CDR1 SGHDT, CDR2 YYEEEE. Trimming took 0 bases from V and 3 from J, leaving 10 bases between them. Here the CDR3 DNA reads TGTGCCAGCAGCTTGGGGCAGGGGAACTACGAGCAGTACTTC. It is translated as CASSLGQGNYEQYF.